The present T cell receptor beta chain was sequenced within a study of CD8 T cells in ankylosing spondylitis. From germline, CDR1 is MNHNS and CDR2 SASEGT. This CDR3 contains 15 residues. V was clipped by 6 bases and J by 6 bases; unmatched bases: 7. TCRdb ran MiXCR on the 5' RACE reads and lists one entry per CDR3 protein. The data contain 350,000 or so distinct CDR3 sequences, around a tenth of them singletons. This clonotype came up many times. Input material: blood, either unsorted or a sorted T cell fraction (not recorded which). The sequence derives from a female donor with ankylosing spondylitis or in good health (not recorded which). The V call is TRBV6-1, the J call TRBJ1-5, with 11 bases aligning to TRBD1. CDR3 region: CASSRDRGVGQPQHF. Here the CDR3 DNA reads TGTGCCAGCAGCAGGGACAGGGGGGTCGGTCAGCCCCAGCATTTT.